The next 2 T cell receptor beta chains were all read from a single sample in a study of blood T cell repertoires in COVID-19. Assay: immunoSEQ multiplex PCR; the TCRdb copy retains only in-frame clones and omits some. Of some 380,000 clones listed, roughly 90% are singletons. Sequenced input: PBMCs or T cells enriched from blood (not recorded which). These receptor sequences come from a woman aged 40 to 49 with acute COVID-19.

The chain is built from TRBV15 and TRBJ1-3, with unresolved D. The ends were cut back, 5 bases at V and 5 bases at J, with 16 bases in the middle. Germline-derived CDR1 and CDR2 are LNHNV and YYDKDF (reference sequence). The CDR3 runs 15 residues. CDR3 amino acids: CATSPNSLFRNTIYF. The CDR3 nucleotides are TGTGCCACCAGCCCTAACTCACTTTTCCGAAACACCATATATTTT.

The J gene is TRBJ2-5, the V gene TRBV5-8, with 10 bases lining up with TRBD1. J gave up 4 bases and V 3 bases, and 3 bases lay outside the gene matches. CDR1 and CDR2 from the germline V gene are SGHTS and YDEGEE. The CDR3 has 14 amino acids. CDR3 nucleotides: TGTGCCAGCAGCTACGGACAGGGGGTAGAGACCCAGTACTTC. It is translated as CASSYGQGVETQYF.